The 15 T cell receptor beta chains below were found in one sample sequenced in a study of blood T cell repertoires in COVID-19. TCRdb keeps only in-frame clones here, not all; method: immunoSEQ multiplex PCR. The sample has over 200,000 clones, around nine tenths seen once; the top ten hold less than 3%. Source material: peripheral blood. These receptors were taken from a woman in her sixties with acute or convalescent COVID-19.

This rearrangement joins TRBV9 to TRBJ2-6, with 8 bases aligning to TRBD1. This CDR3 spans 19 amino acids. Germline lookup yields CDR1 SGDLS and CDR2 YYNGEE. V was clipped by 0 bases and J by 2 bases; unmatched bases: 10. CDR3 DNA sequence: TGTGCCAGCAGCGTAGGCGGAGGACAGGGATTGGCTGGGGCCAACGTCCTGACTTTC. This encodes CASSVGGGQGLAGANVLTF.

The V call is TRBV7-9, the J call TRBJ1-2; D is possibly TRBD1 (6 bases). The ends were cut back, 1 base at V and 0 bases at J, with 18 bases in the middle. The CDR3 sequence is 18 residues long. Germline-derived CDR1 and CDR2 are SEHNR and FQNEAQ (reference sequence). The CDR3 protein is CASSLVGGGRTANYGYTF. CDR3 bases: TGTGCCAGCAGCTTAGTTGGCGGTGGACGGACAGCTAACTATGGCTACACCTTC.

The J gene is TRBJ1-6, the V gene TRBV28; a possible D gene is TRBD1 (6 bases). The germline gives CDR1 MDHEN, CDR2 SYDVKM. The CDR3 has 16 amino acids. Trimming cost V 6 bases and J 2 bases, with 14 bases left between them. This chain's CDR3 is CASSKGGAAYNSPLHF. For the CDR3, the DNA is TGTGCCAGCAGCAAGGGGGGGGCCGCCTATAATTCACCCCTCCACTTT.

This chain connects TRBV9 to TRBJ2-5; perhaps TRBD2 as D (6 bases). The V and J ends lost 4 bases and 1 base respectively, with 11 bases between them. This CDR3 contains 14 residues. The germline gives CDR1 SGDLS, CDR2 YYNGEE. DNA of the CDR3: TGTGCCAGCAGCCAAGCGGGCGGCCAAGAGACCCAGTACTTC. It translates to CASSQAGGQETQYF.

The rearrangement joins TRBV6-2 or TRBV6-3 to TRBJ1-5; 7 nucleotides match TRBD1. CDR3 length equals 15 residues. In germline, CDR1 is MNHEY, CDR2 SVGEGT. Trimming took 4 bases from V and 2 from J; bases not matched to a gene: 5. CDR3 protein: CASSFETGRNQPQHF. CDR3 coding DNA: TGTGCCAGCAGTTTTGAGACAGGGCGCAATCAGCCCCAGCATTTT.

The CDR3 nucleotides are TGCGCCAGCAGCTGGACTAGTCCCACCGGGGAGCTGTTTTTT. Translated, it gives CASSWTSPTGELFF. The chain employs TRBV4-3 and TRBJ2-2; TRBD2 matches at 7 bases. There are 14 residues in the CDR3. V dropped 5 bases and J dropped 4; count of bases not matched to a gene: 4. CDR1 LGHNA and CDR2 YSLEER come from the germline V gene.

V gene TRBV18 combines with J gene TRBJ1-2, with 9 bases matching TRBD1. CDR3 length equals 17 residues. The germline V gene has CDR1 KGHSH and CDR2 LQKENI. The V and J ends lost 1 base and 4 bases, in that order; junction bases with no gene match: 10. The CDR3 DNA is TGTGCCAGCTCACCACAAACCCCGGGACAGGGCGGCTATGGCTACACCTTC. Its protein product is CASSPQTPGQGGYGYTF.

The rearrangement links TRBV6-5 to TRBJ1-2; D is perhaps TRBD1 (6 bases). From germline, CDR1 is MNHEY and CDR2 SVGAGI. The CDR3 runs to 12 residues. Trimming shortened V by 6 bases and J by 6 bases, and 11 bases separated the two germline ends. The DNA for the CDR3 is TGTGCCAGCAGCAGGACAGAGGATGGCTACACCTTC. Translating gives CASSRTEDGYTF.

The chain uses TRBV7-9 and TRBJ1-1; 7 bases map to TRBD1. Per the germline V gene, CDR1 is SEHNR and CDR2 is FQNEAQ (reference sequence). Trimming removed 6 bases from V and 0 bases from J; junction bases left unmatched: 1. The CDR3 has 13 amino acids. The CDR3 sequence is CASRGTVNTEAFF. The CDR3, as DNA: TGTGCCAGCAGGGGGACAGTGAACACTGAAGCTTTCTTT.

J is TRBJ1-2 and V is TRBV6-1, with D hard to call. The CDR3 consists of 15 residues. CDR1 is MNHNS and CDR2 is SASEGT in the germline V gene. Trimming stripped 1 base from V and 0 bases from J, with 9 bases between. CDR3 residues: CASSEGRTTNYGYTF. In DNA, the CDR3 is TGTGCCAGCAGTGAAGGTCGGACTACTAACTATGGCTACACCTTC.

This chain connects TRBV29-1 to TRBJ1-1; D possibly corresponds to TRBD1 (5 bases). V was clipped by 7 bases and J by 4 bases, with 10 bases between them. Germline V gene lookup returns CDR1 SQVTM and CDR2 ANQGSEA. The CDR3 covers 11 residues. CDR3 in DNA: TGCAGCGGGAGGGGATTCACTGAAGCTTTCTTT. This encodes CSGRGFTEAFF.

V usage is TRBV7-9 and J usage is TRBJ2-5; maybe TRBD1 (6 bases). The germline V gene has CDR1 SEHNR and CDR2 FQNEAQ (reference sequence). The CDR3 consists of 15 residues. V lost 5 bases, J lost 3 bases, and 16 bases lay in between. CDR3 sequence (DNA): TGTGCCAGCAGCCAGAGAGGGGGAGATAAAGAGACCCAGTACTTC. As protein: CASSQRGGDKETQYF.

The chain links TRBV7-6 to TRBJ1-4; D remains ambiguous. From germline, CDR1 is SGHVS and CDR2 FNYEAQ. The CDR3 runs 15 residues. The V and J ends lost 2 bases and 0 bases respectively, with 7 bases between them. The chain's CDR3 is CASSLFSATNEKLFF. In DNA form, the CDR3 reads TGTGCCAGCAGCTTATTCAGTGCAACTAATGAAAAACTGTTTTTT. Complete variable domain (other parts from reference TRBV7-6 and TRBJ1-4): GAGVSQSPRYKVTKRGQDVALRCDPISGHVSLYWYRQALGQGPEFLTYFNYEAQQDKSGLPNDRFSAERPEGSISTLTIQRTEQRDSAMYRCASSLFSATNEKLFFGSGTQLSVL.

This clone appeared once. J is TRBJ2-3 and V is TRBV6-1; TRBD2 aligns across 9 bases. Looked up from germline, CDR1 is MNHNS and CDR2 is SASEGT. CDR3 length equals 16 residues. J gave up 0 bases and V 1 base, and 2 bases lay outside the gene matches. The CDR3 DNA follows: TGTGCCAGCAGTGAAGTCCTAGCGGGAAGCACAGATACGCAGTATTTT. This codes for CASSEVLAGSTDTQYF.

V is TRBV30 and J is TRBJ2-7; 14 nucleotides align to TRBD2. V shed 5 bases and J 6 bases; nucleotides not matched to a gene: 0. The germline gives CDR1 GTSNPN, CDR2 SVGIG (reference sequence). This CDR3 is built from 12 residues. In DNA, the CDR3 is TGTGCCTGGGGACTAGCGGGAGGCGAGCAGTACTTC. This codes for CAWGLAGGEQYF.